The entry below describes one TCR beta chain. Its antigen is not yet known. No base qualities exist here, and no much larger clone lies one base off it. V is pared back by 6 bases and J by 6 bases, with 19 bases lying between the germline termini. The CDR3 runs 14 residues from the cysteine to the phenylalanine. The CDR3 DNA has 42 bases and is translated from base 1. From a lookup of the germline V gene, CDR1 and CDR2 are SQVTM and ANQGSEA. In Seattle, one collaborating source enrolled patients while the infection was active and tracked those patients longitudinally over the course of disease. Collaborating institutions collected whole blood in K2EDTA tubes following their own protocols. For TCRbeta analysis, collaborators shipped samples as frozen whole blood, isolated PBMCs, or DNA extracted from either of those sample types. The entry originates in a study of blood T cell repertoires in COVID-19 (dated by TCRdb to 2018 to 2021). For the wider study: The collaborator samples originated in the United States, Italy and Spain and spanned the acute and convalescent phases of COVID-19. Sample metadata almost always included a de-identified subject ID, COVID-19 status, age in years and sex. Samples came from the ongoing ImmuneRACE study (first 160 participants) plus 1,254 subjects from 6 global collaborators. The repertoires were made available in a free public database intended to serve as a resource for research on the immune response to SARS-CoV-2. The prospective study material was composed of cDNA or gDNA derived from T cells, B-cell-depleted T cells, or PBMCs. Deeply sampled blood TCRbeta repertoires from subjects exposed to, actively infected with, or recovered from COVID-19 were included in the dataset. HLA class I and class II types, where available, came from metadata supplied by the sample provider rather than from assay-based typing. What the study reported, not specific to this receptor: How much clinical and demographic metadata was included differed by source and by participant, and the metadata was provided uncurated.

The immunoSEQ Assay, a bias-controlled multiplex PCR, was used to amplify TCRbeta CDR3 regions from genomic DNA. From the authors' description of their analysis: The number of nucleated cells in each sample was estimated by amplification of reference gene primers within the assay. To quantify the absolute abundance of each unique TCRbeta CDR3 rearrangement, sequence reads were collapsed and filtered. Productive Simpson clonality was computed per sample as the square root of Simpson's diversity index over productive rearrangements. What TCRdb holds here is the immuneACCESS table cut down to in-frame rearrangements. Part of the clones is not present; checked against another copy, under half of the missing clones reflect an unresolved V gene, and the others are unexplained. The D gene and trimming were derived from the DNA, and the V and J assignments and clone size from that table. A total of nearly 200,000 clones appear in this sample, about 82% of them only once. The ten largest clones take up 0.95% of the sample.

The sample was peripheral blood. The chain joins TRBV29-1 to TRBJ2-3; possibly the D gene is TRBD2, per 6 matching bases. This clonotype originated in a man in his 60s with COVID-19, enrolled during active disease. The DNA sequence is as follows: TGCAGCGTAGGAACCGGGGGAGCTTTGGATACGCAGTATTTT. This translates into CSVGTGGALDTQYF.